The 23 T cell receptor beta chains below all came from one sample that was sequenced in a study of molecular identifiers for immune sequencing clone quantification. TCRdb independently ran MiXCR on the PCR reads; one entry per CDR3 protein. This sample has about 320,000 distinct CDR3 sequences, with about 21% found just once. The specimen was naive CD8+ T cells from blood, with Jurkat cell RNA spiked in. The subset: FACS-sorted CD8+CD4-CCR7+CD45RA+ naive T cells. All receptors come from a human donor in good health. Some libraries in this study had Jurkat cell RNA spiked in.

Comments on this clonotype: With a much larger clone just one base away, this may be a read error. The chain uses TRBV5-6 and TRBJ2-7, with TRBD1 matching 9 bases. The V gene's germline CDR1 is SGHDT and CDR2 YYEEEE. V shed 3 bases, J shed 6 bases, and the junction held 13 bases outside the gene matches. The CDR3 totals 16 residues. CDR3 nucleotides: TGTGCCAGCAGCTGGGGGACAGGGCCAGCGGGTTTCGAGCAGTACTTC. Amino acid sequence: CASSWGTGPAGFEQYF.

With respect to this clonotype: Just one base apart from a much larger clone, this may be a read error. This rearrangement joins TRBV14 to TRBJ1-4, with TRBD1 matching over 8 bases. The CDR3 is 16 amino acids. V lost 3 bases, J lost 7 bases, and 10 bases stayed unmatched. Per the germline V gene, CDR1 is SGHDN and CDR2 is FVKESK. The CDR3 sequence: CASSHTSQGDSEKLFF. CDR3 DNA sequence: TGTGCCAGCAGCCATACCTCACAGGGGGACAGTGAAAAACTGTTTTTT.

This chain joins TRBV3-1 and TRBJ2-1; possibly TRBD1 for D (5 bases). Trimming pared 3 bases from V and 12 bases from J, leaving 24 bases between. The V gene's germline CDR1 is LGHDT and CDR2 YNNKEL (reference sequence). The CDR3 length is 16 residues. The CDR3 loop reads CASSQDDRALGDGQFF. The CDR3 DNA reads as TGTGCCAGCAGCCAGGATGACAGAGCCTTGGGCGATGGGCAGTTCTTC.

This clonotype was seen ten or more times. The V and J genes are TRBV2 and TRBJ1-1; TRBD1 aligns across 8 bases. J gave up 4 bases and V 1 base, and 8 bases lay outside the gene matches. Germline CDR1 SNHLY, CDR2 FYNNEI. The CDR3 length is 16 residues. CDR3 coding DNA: TGTGCCAGCAGTGAAGGGAACAGGGGGGTTGCCACTGAAGCTTTCTTT. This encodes CASSEGNRGVATEAFF.

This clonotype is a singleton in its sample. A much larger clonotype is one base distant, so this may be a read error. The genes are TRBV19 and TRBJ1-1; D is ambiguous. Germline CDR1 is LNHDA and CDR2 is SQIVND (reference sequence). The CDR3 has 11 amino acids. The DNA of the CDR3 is TGTGCCATCCGGGTGAACACTGAAGCTCTCTTT. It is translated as CAIRVNTEALF.

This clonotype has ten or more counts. The CDR3, as DNA: TGTGCCAGCAGTTACTACAGGGATCAAGAGACCCAGTACTTC. Residues: CASSYYRDQETQYF. The chain employs TRBV6-2 or TRBV6-3 and TRBJ2-5, with a tentative D call TRBD1 (6 bases). The CDR3 is 14 amino acids. CDR1 is MNHEY and CDR2 is SVGEGT in the germline V gene. V was pared by 1 base and J by 2 bases, with 8 bases between.

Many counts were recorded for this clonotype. DNA for the CDR3: TGTGCCAGCGGGGAGGTTTTCAATGAGCAGTTCTTC. It yields the protein CASGEVFNEQFF. The V gene is TRBV12-3 or TRBV12-4, the J gene TRBJ2-1; maybe TRBD2 (6 bases). The V end lost 8 bases, the J end lost 6 bases, and 11 bases lay between the germline ends. The CDR3 contains 12 residues.

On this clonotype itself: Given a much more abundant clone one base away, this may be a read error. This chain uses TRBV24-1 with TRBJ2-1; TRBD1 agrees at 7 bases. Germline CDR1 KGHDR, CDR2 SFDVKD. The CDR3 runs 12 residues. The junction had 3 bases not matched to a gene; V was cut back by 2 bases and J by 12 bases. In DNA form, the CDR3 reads TGTGCCACCAGTGATTGGGACAGCGGGCAGTTCTTC. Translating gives CATSDWDSGQFF.

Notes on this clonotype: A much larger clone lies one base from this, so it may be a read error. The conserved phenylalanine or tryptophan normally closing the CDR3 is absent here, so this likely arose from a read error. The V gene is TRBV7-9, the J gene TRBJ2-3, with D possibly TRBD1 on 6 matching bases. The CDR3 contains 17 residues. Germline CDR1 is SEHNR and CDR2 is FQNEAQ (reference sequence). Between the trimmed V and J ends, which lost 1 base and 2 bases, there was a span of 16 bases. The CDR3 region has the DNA TGTGCCAGCAGCTTAGGAGAAGGGGGTGCTGCCACAGATACGCAGTATTCT. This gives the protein CASSLGEGGAATDTQYS.

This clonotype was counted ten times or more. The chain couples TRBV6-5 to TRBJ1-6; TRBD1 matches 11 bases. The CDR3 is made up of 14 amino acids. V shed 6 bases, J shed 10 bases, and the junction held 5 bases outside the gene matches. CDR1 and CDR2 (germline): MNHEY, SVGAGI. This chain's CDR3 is CASSRDRGESPLHF. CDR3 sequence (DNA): TGTGCCAGCAGCAGGGACAGGGGGGAATCACCCCTCCACTTT.

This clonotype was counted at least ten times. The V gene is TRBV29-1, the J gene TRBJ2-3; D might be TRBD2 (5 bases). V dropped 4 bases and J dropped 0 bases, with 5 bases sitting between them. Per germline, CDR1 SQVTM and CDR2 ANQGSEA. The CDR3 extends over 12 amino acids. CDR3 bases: TGCAGCGTTGGGACTAGCACAGATACGCAGTATTTT. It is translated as CSVGTSTDTQYF.

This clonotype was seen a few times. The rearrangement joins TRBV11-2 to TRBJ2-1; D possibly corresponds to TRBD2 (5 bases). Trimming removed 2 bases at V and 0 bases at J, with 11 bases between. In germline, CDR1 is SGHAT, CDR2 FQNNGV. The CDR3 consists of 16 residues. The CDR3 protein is CASSLLRASSYNEQFF. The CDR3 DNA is TGTGCCAGCAGCTTATTGCGGGCAAGCTCCTACAATGAGCAGTTCTTC.

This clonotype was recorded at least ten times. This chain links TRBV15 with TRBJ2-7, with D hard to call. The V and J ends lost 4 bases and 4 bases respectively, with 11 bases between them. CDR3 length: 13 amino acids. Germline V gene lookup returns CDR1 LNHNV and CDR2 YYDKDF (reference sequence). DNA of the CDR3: TGTGCCACCAGCAAAGAATGGGGATACGAGCAGTACTTC. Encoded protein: CATSKEWGYEQYF. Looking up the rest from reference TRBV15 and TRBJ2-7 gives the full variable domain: DAMVIQNPRYQVTQFGKPVTLSCSQTLNHNVMYWYQQKSSQAPKLLFHYYDKDFNNEADTPDNFQSRRPNTSFCFLDIRSPGLGDTAMYLCATSKEWGYEQYFGPGTRLTVT.

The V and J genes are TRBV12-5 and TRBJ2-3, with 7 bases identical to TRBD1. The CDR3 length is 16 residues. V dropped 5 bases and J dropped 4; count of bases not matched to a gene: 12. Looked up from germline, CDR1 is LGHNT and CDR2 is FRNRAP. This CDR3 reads CASGGWDSSVADTQYF. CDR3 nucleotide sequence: TGTGCTAGTGGTGGGTGGGACAGCTCAGTGGCAGATACGCAGTATTTT.

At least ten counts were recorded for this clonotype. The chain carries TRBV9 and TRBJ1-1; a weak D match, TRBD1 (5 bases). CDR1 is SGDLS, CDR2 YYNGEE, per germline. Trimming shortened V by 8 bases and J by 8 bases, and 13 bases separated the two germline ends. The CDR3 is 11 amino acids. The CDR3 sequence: CASGQGAEAFF. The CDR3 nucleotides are TGTGCCAGTGGGCAGGGAGCCGAAGCTTTCTTT.

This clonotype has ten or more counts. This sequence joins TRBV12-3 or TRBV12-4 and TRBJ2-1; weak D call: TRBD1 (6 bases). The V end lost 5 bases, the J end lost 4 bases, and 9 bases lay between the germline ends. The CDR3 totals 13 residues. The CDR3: CASSADSYNEQFF. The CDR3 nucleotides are TGTGCCAGCAGTGCGGACAGTTACAATGAGCAGTTCTTC.

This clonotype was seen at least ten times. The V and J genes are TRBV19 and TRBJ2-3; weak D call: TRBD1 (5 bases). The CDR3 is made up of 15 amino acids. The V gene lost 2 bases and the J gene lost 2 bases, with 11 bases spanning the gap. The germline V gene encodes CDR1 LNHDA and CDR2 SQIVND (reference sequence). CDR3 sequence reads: CASSITGAFTDTQYF. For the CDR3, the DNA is TGTGCCAGTAGTATAACAGGAGCATTCACAGATACGCAGTATTTT.

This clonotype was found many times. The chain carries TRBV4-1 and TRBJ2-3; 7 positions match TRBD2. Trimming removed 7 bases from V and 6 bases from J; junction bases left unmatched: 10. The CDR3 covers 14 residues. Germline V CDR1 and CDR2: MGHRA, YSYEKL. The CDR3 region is CASNGRPGPDTQYF. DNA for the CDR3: TGCGCCAGCAACGGGAGGCCGGGGCCGGATACGCAGTATTTT.

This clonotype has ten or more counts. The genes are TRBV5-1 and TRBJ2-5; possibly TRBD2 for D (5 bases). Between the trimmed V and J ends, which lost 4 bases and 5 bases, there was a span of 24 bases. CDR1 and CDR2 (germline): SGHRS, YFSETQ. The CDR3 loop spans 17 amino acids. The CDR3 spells CASSSWAGPLSGETQYF. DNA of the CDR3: TGCGCCAGCAGCAGCTGGGCGGGTCCTCTTTCTGGGGAGACCCAGTACTTC.

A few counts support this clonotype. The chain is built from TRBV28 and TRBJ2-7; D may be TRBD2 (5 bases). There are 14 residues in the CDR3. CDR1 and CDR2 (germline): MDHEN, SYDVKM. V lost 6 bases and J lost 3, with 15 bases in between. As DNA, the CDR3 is TGTGCCAGCAGAGAGCCTAGCCCTAGCTACGAGCAGTACTTC. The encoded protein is CASREPSPSYEQYF. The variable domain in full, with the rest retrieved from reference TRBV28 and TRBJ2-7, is DVKVTQSSRYLVKRTGEKVFLECVQDMDHENMFWYRQDPGLGLRLIYFSYDVKMKEKGDIPEGYSVSREKKERFSLILESASTNQTSMYLCASREPSPSYEQYFGPGTRLTVT.

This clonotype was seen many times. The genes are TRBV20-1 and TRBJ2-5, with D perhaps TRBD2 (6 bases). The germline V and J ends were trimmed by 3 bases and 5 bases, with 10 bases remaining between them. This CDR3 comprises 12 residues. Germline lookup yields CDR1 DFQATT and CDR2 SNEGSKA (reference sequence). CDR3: CSASSGGETQYF. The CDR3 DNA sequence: TGCAGTGCTAGTTCCGGGGGTGAGACCCAGTACTTC.

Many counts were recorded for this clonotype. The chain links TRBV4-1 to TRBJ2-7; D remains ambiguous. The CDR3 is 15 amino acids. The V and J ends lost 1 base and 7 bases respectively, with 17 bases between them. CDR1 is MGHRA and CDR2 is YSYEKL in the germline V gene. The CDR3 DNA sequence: TGCGCCAGCAGCCAAGCCCTTAAGGGCTCTCGGGAGCAGTACTTC. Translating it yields CASSQALKGSREQYF.

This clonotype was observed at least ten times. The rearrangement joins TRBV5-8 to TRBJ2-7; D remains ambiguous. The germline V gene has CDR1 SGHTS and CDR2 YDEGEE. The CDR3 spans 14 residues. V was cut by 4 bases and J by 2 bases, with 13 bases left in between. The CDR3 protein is CASSPRLAAYEQYF. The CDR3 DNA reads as TGTGCCAGCAGCCCACGACTTGCGGCCTACGAGCAGTACTTC.